This passage covers 29 T cell receptor beta chains from one sample sequenced in a study of regulatory T cells in long-lasting Graves disease. Time point reported: newly diagnosed GD, antithyroid drugs for less than 3 months. The TCR library used RNA extracted from PBMCs. Relying on iRepertoire HTBI primers and Arm-PCR of CDR3 regions, the team built TCR beta libraries. A single record per CDR3 protein comes from TCRdb applying MiXCR to the multiplex PCR reads. The table has about 300,000 distinct CDR3 sequences, 18% seen once. The sequences come from peripheral blood mononuclear cells (PBMCs), collected at new diagnosis, from a patient treated with antithyroid drugs. The receptor source for this set is a female donor with Graves disease.

This clonotype was seen at least ten times. The V gene is TRBV28, the J gene TRBJ2-2; no clear D gene. The germline CDR1 and CDR2 sequences are MDHEN and SYDVKM. V was pared by 11 bases and J by 1 base, with 20 bases between. CDR3 length: 16 residues. The CDR3, as DNA: TGTGCCGGGTCTACCCAGGTTCTAGGGAACACCGGGGAGCTGTTTTTT. Residues: CAGSTQVLGNTGELFF.

This clonotype was recorded many times. The V call is TRBV11-3, the J call TRBJ2-3, with 13 bases aligning to TRBD2. Germline lookup yields CDR1 SGHNT and CDR2 YENEEA. This CDR3 is built from 17 residues. V lost 4 bases, J lost 4 bases, and 8 bases stayed unmatched. CDR3 in amino acids: CASSYGLAGVEADTQYF. CDR3 sequence (DNA): TGTGCCAGCAGCTACGGACTAGCGGGAGTTGAAGCAGATACGCAGTATTTT.

This clonotype showed up many times. This chain joins TRBV7-9 and TRBJ2-2; tentative D call: TRBD1 (6 bases). V was shortened by 5 bases and J by 5 bases, with 12 bases between the two germline ends. The CDR3 is made up of 14 amino acids. Per germline, CDR1 SEHNR and CDR2 FQNEAQ (reference sequence). Here the CDR3 reads CASSVGTSTGELFF. The DNA for the CDR3 is TGTGCCAGCAGCGTCGGGACAAGTACCGGGGAGCTGTTTTTT. The variable domain in full, completed from reference TRBV7-9 and TRBJ2-2, reads DTGVSQNPRHKITKRGQNVTFRCDPISEHNRLYWYRQTLGQGPEFLTYFQNEAQLEKSRLLSDRFSAERPKGSFSTLEIQRTEQGDSAMYLCASSVGTSTGELFFGEGSRLTVL.

This clonotype was seen more than once but under ten times. The junction shows a germline mismatch at one end, possibly a read error. J is TRBJ2-3 and V is TRBV29-1; 8 bases are a match to TRBD2. The CDR3 consists of 17 residues. Germline CDR1 is SQVTM and CDR2 is ANQGSEA. CDR3 in DNA: TGCAGCGTTGTGGAAGCGGGAGAGGGGGTGCAGCCAGATGCGCAGTATTTT. Residues: CSVVEAGEGVQPDAQYF.

A few counts support this clonotype. The chain recombines TRBV6-2 or TRBV6-3 with TRBJ1-1; D is undetermined. The CDR3 contains 12 residues. CDR1 and CDR2 from the germline V gene are MNHEY and SVGEGT. V lost 3 bases, J lost 0 bases, and 2 bases lay in between. The CDR3 reads CASSYLNTEAFF. The CDR3 DNA reads TGTGCCAGCAGTTATTTGAACACTGAAGCTTTCTTT.

There are many counts of this clonotype. The genes are TRBV12-3 or TRBV12-4 and TRBJ2-2; D is ambiguous. V was clipped by 8 bases and J by 3 bases, with 13 bases between them. This CDR3 comprises 14 residues. The CDR3, as DNA: TGTGCCAGCGGCTACACCGCAGACACCGGGGAGCTGTTTTTT. Amino acids: CASGYTADTGELFF.

This clonotype was detected ten times or more. The gene calls are TRBV7-9 and TRBJ2-1; weak D call: TRBD1 (6 bases). Germline V lookup: CDR1 SEHNR, CDR2 FQNEAQ (reference sequence). V dropped 5 bases and J dropped 2 bases, with 10 bases sitting between them. The CDR3 length is 14 residues. Here the CDR3 reads CASSPDRTYNEQFF. In nucleotides, the CDR3 is TGTGCCAGCAGCCCAGACAGGACCTACAATGAGCAGTTCTTC. The whole variable domain, remainder taken from reference TRBV7-9 and TRBJ2-1, is DTGVSQNPRHKITKRGQNVTFRCDPISEHNRLYWYRQTLGQGPEFLTYFQNEAQLEKSRLLSDRFSAERPKGSFSTLEIQRTEQGDSAMYLCASSPDRTYNEQFFGPGTRLTVL.

In this sample, this clonotype turned up a few times. The chain is built from TRBV29-1 and TRBJ2-4, with 9 bases fitting TRBD2. The CDR3 spans 14 residues. The V and J ends lost 2 bases and 1 base, in that order; junction bases with no gene match: 0. Germline CDR1 is SQVTM and CDR2 is ANQGSEA. CDR3 in amino acids: CSVESGRAKNIQYF. In nucleotides, the CDR3 is TGCAGCGTTGAAAGCGGGAGGGCCAAAAACATTCAGTACTTC. The variable domain in full, with the rest retrieved from reference TRBV29-1 and TRBJ2-4, is SAVISQKPSRDICQRGTSLTIQCQVDSQVTMMFWYRQQPGQSLTLIATANQGSEATYESGFVIDKFPISRPNLTFSTLTVSNMSPEDSSIYLCSVESGRAKNIQYFGAGTRLSVL.

As regards this clonotype: Just one base apart from a much larger clone, this may be a read error. The chain recombines TRBV25-1 with TRBJ2-1, with D unclear. The J call could be wrong; TRBJ2-5 is a better fit for the DNA end. CDR3 size: 16 residues. The germline V gene has CDR1 MGHDK and CDR2 SYGVNS. DNA of the CDR3: TGTGTCAGCAGTGTAGACCGGGCCGTAGGACGAGAGACCCAGTACTTC. Encoded protein: CVSSVDRAVGRETQYF.

V usage is TRBV5-4 and J usage is TRBJ2-5, with D tentatively TRBD2 (5 bases). Germline V gene lookup returns CDR1 SGHNT and CDR2 YYREEE (reference sequence). The CDR3 extends over 15 amino acids. Trimming pared 4 bases from V and 5 bases from J, leaving 18 bases between. In DNA form, the CDR3 reads TGTGCCAGCAGCCCCGGACTCCCGCCGGTGGAGACCCAGTACTTC. This codes for CASSPGLPPVETQYF. Full variable domain (missing parts from reference TRBV5-4 and TRBJ2-5): ETGVTQSPTHLIKTRGQQVTLRCSSQSGHNTVSWYQQALGQGPQFIFQYYREEENGRGNFPPRFSGLQFPNYSSELNVNALELDDSALYLCASSPGLPPVETQYFGPGTRLLVL.

This clonotype appeared many times. The gene calls are TRBV12-3 or TRBV12-4 and TRBJ2-3; D ambiguous. The CDR3 runs to 14 residues. The V end was cut by 6 bases, the J end by 1 base, with 11 bases between. DNA of the CDR3: TGTGCCAGCAGGACCCTGATGGGCACAGATACGCAGTATTTT. As protein: CASRTLMGTDTQYF.

The gene calls are TRBV2 and TRBJ1-2, with D unclear. This CDR3 has 13 amino acids. The V end lost 4 bases, the J end lost 5 bases, and 11 bases lay between the germline ends. From germline, CDR1 is SNHLY and CDR2 FYNNEI. CDR3 sequence reads: CASSAGERYGYTF. The CDR3 DNA is TGTGCCAGCAGTGCCGGGGAGAGGTATGGCTACACCTTC.

This clonotype was seen ten or more times. V gene TRBV6-2 or TRBV6-3 combines with J gene TRBJ2-3; unclear D gene. The CDR3 has 15 residues. CDR1 and CDR2 from the germline V gene are MNHEY and SVGEGT. V lost 5 bases to trimming and J lost 5 bases, with 17 bases between them. CDR3 residues: CASSRTSELLDTQYF. As DNA, the CDR3 is TGTGCCAGCAGTAGGACCAGCGAGCTGTTAGATACGCAGTATTTT.

As to this clonotype: A far larger clone is one base from this, pointing to a likely read error. The rearrangement joins TRBV11-2 to TRBJ2-5, with TRBD2 matching over 8 bases. This CDR3 is built from 13 residues. Germline V gene lookup returns CDR1 SGHAT and CDR2 FQNNGV. The V and J ends lost 7 bases and 7 bases, in that order; junction bases with no gene match: 8. The CDR3 spells CASNTAGEATQYF. CDR3 nucleotides: TGTGCCAGCAACACAGCGGGGGAAGCGACCCAGTACTTC.

The V and J genes are TRBV6-4 and TRBJ2-3, with 10 bases aligning to TRBD2. This CDR3 region has 15 residues. V lost 2 bases and J lost 3; bases outside the gene matches: 2. Germline V gives CDR1 MRHNA, CDR2 SNTAGT. As DNA, the CDR3 is TGTGCCAGCAGTGACGAGACTAGCGGGACAGATACGCAGTATTTT. This sequence encodes CASSDETSGTDTQYF.

This chain joins TRBV14 and TRBJ1-1; D is uncertain. CDR1 SGHDN and CDR2 FVKESK come from the germline V gene. The V and J ends lost 8 bases and 10 bases respectively, with 14 bases between them. The CDR3 loop spans 11 amino acids. CDR3 bases: TGTGCCAGCCCCTGGTCACCGGGAGCTTTCTTT. Translation: CASPWSPGAFF. The entire variable domain, with the rest obtained from reference TRBV14 and TRBJ1-1, is as follows: EAGVTQFPSHSVIEKGQTVTLRCDPISGHDNLYWYRRVMGKEIKFLLHFVKESKQDESGMPNNRFLAERTGGTYSTLKVQPAELEDSGVYFCASPWSPGAFFGQGTRLTVV.

The chain is built from TRBV11-3 and TRBJ2-1; perhaps TRBD2 as D (7 bases). Trimming stripped 3 bases from V and 5 bases from J, with 20 bases between. CDR3 length: 17 amino acids. Germline assignment: CDR1 SGHNT and CDR2 YENEEA. CDR3 region: CASSFRPGQRENNEQFF. The CDR3 DNA is TGTGCCAGCAGCTTCCGACCTGGACAGCGGGAAAACAATGAGCAGTTCTTC.

This clonotype has at least ten counts. The chain is built from TRBV20-1 and TRBJ2-1; 8 nucleotides agree with TRBD2. Germline V CDR1 and CDR2: DFQATT, SNEGSKA (reference sequence). The trim removed 0 bases at V and 7 bases at J, leaving 5 bases unmatched. This CDR3 region has 14 residues. The CDR3: CSARDTGGGNEQFF. In nucleotides, the CDR3 is TGCAGTGCTAGAGATACGGGAGGGGGGAATGAGCAGTTCTTC.

This clonotype was seen many times. DNA for the CDR3: TGTGCCAGCAGCCCTTCCCGCTACGAGCAGTACTTC. Amino acids: CASSPSRYEQYF. This chain uses TRBV2 with TRBJ2-7; D gene ambiguous. Germline CDR1 is SNHLY and CDR2 is FYNNEI. The V end lost 6 bases, the J end lost 3 bases, and 9 bases lay between the germline ends. This CDR3 spans 12 amino acids.

This clonotype was detected many times. This sequence joins TRBV7-2 and TRBJ1-4; D is undetermined. With 5 bases removed from V and 5 bases from J, the gap between germline ends came to 18 bases. Germline V gene lookup returns CDR1 SGHTA and CDR2 FQGNSA. This CDR3 is 16 amino acids long. The CDR3 DNA reads TGTGCCAGCAGCCACCCGGGAGCTCAAGGGAATGAAAAACTGTTTTTT. It is translated as CASSHPGAQGNEKLFF.

This clonotype was counted a few times. V and J are TRBV7-9 and TRBJ2-3; weak D call: TRBD2 (7 bases). The CDR3 extends over 14 amino acids. CDR1 is SEHNR and CDR2 is FQNEAQ in the germline V gene (reference sequence). The germline V and J ends were trimmed by 5 bases and 4 bases, with 13 bases remaining between them. CDR3 in DNA: TGTGCCAGCAGCCCGGCGGGGGCTCCAGATACGCAGTATTTT. Its protein product is CASSPAGAPDTQYF. Complete variable domain (other parts from reference TRBV7-9 and TRBJ2-3): DTGVSQNPRHKITKRGQNVTFRCDPISEHNRLYWYRQTLGQGPEFLTYFQNEAQLEKSRLLSDRFSAERPKGSFSTLEIQRTEQGDSAMYLCASSPAGAPDTQYFGPGTRLTVL.

This clonotype was counted at least ten times. V is TRBV12-3 or TRBV12-4 and J is TRBJ2-7; 8 bases map to TRBD1. The CDR3 sequence is 13 residues long. The V and J ends lost 6 bases and 5 bases, in that order; junction bases with no gene match: 6. The CDR3 loop is CASRWTGLDEQYF. The CDR3 DNA sequence: TGTGCCAGCAGATGGACAGGGCTCGACGAGCAGTACTTC.

This clonotype was recorded many times. This sequence joins TRBV2 and TRBJ2-5; perhaps TRBD2 as D (5 bases). Per the germline V gene, CDR1 is SNHLY and CDR2 is FYNNEI. The CDR3 contains 13 residues. V lost 10 bases, J lost 1 base, and 13 bases lay in between. CDR3 in amino acids: CATPSGSQETQYF. DNA for the CDR3: TGTGCCACCCCATCGGGGAGCCAAGAGACCCAGTACTTC.

This clonotype was found many times. V is TRBV12-3 or TRBV12-4 and J is TRBJ2-7; no definite D call. V lost 6 bases and J lost 3, with 12 bases in between. This CDR3 has 13 amino acids. In DNA, the CDR3 is TGTGCCAGCAGCTTTAATATGGTCTACGAGCAGTACTTC. This sequence encodes CASSFNMVYEQYF.

This clonotype was seen at least ten times. The genes are TRBV19 and TRBJ1-1; 7 nucleotides match TRBD1. There are 15 residues in the CDR3. The trim removed 4 bases at V and 3 bases at J, leaving 8 bases unmatched. Germline V CDR1 and CDR2: LNHDA, SQIVND (reference sequence). The CDR3 DNA follows: TGTGCCAGTAGTACTCCGACAGGGAGAGACACTGAAGCTTTCTTT. This codes for CASSTPTGRDTEAFF.

This clonotype was seen repeatedly, ten times or more. The chain links TRBV7-2 to TRBJ2-1, with D perhaps being TRBD1 or TRBD2 (7 bases each). Trimming took off 8 bases at V and 4 bases at J, with 18 bases between the two ends. Germline CDR1 reads SGHTA; CDR2 reads FQGNSA. There are 15 residues in the CDR3. The CDR3 DNA follows: TGTGCCAGCGGGGAGGGGGCGGGAGCGTACAATGAGCAGTTCTTC. Amino acid sequence: CASGEGAGAYNEQFF.

This clonotype was seen ten or more times. The chain uses TRBV3-1 and TRBJ1-2, with 7 bases fitting TRBD1. V trimming: 3 bases; J trimming: 0 bases; junction bases outside the gene matches: 7. CDR1 is LGHDT and CDR2 is YNNKEL in the germline V gene (reference sequence). CDR3 length equals 16 residues. CDR3: CASSHGDSGANYGYTF. As DNA, the CDR3 is TGTGCCAGCAGCCATGGGGACAGCGGAGCTAACTATGGCTACACCTTC.

The chain links TRBV27 to TRBJ2-1; 9 bases match TRBD1. V was clipped by 2 bases and J by 6 bases; unmatched bases: 11. CDR3 length equals 17 residues. Per germline, CDR1 MNHEY and CDR2 SMNVEV (reference sequence). The CDR3 loop reads CASSLMSGTGTFNEQFF. The CDR3 nucleotides read TGTGCCAGCAGTTTAATGTCGGGGACAGGGACATTCAATGAGCAGTTCTTC.

The table lists this clonotype with a few counts. The chain joins TRBV6-1 to TRBJ2-3; D may be TRBD1 (5 bases). Germline V CDR1 and CDR2: MNHNS, SASEGT. The CDR3 length is 13 residues. V gave up 10 bases and J gave up 1 base, with 12 bases separating them. As DNA, the CDR3 is TGTGCCATCAAAGAAGGGGGCACAGATACGCAGTATTTT. Translated, it gives CAIKEGGTDTQYF.